This TCR beta chain was recorded in a study of CD8 T cells in acute hepatitis C reinfection. The protocol was immunoSEQ multiplex PCR, while the TCRdb copy is restricted to in-frame clones and leaves out a portion. The sample holds approximately 39,000 clones, around nine tenths seen once. Time point given: naive CD8 control sorted from an acute-time-point sample. This clonotype was sampled from a man aged 30-40 years with chronic hepatitis C. Input material: naive CD8+ T cells from PBMCs.

CDR3 sequence reads: CASSLGNTGELFF. In DNA form, the CDR3 reads TGTGCCAGTAGTTTAGGGAACACCGGGGAGCTGTTTTTT. This chain connects TRBV19 to TRBJ2-2; no firm D call. V shed 5 bases and J shed 1 base, with 5 bases lying between them. The CDR3 is 13 residues long. Germline V gene lookup returns CDR1 LNHDA and CDR2 SQIVND (reference sequence).